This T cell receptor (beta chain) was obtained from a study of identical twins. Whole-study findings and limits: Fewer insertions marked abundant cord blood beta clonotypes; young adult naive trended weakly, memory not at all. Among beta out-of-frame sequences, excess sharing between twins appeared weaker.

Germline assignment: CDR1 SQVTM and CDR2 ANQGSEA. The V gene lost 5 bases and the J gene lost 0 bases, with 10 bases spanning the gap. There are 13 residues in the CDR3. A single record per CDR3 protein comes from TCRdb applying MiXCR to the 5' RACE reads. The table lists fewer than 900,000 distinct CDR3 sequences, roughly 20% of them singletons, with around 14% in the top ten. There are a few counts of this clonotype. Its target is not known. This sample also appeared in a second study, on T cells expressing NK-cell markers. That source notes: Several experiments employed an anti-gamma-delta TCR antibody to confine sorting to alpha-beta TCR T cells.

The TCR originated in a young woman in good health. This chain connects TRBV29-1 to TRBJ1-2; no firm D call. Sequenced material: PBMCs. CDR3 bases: TGCAGCGTTTGGACGGACCCTAACTATGGCTACACCTTC. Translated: CSVWTDPNYGYTF.